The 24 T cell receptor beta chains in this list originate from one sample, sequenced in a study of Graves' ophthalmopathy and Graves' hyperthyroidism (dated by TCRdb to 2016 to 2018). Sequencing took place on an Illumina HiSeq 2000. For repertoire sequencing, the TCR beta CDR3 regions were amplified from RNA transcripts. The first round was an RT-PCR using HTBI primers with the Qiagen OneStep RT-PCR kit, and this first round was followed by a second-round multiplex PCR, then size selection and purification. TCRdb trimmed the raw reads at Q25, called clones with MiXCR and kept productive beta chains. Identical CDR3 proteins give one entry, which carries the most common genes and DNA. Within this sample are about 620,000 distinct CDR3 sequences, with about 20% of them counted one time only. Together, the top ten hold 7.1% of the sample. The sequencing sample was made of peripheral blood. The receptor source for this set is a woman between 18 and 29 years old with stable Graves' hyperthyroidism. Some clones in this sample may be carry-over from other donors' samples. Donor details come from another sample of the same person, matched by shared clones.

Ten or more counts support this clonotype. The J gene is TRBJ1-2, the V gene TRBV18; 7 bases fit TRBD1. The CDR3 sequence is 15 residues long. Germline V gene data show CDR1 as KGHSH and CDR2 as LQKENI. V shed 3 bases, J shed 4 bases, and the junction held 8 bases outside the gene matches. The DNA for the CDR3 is TGTGCCAGCTCACCGAAGAACGAGGGGGCCTATGGCTACACCTTC. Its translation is CASSPKNEGAYGYTF. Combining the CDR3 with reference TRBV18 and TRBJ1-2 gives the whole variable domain NAGVMQNPRHLVRRRGQEARLRCSPMKGHSHVYWYRQLPEEGLKFMVYLQKENIIDESGMPKERFSAEFPKEGPSILRIQQVVRGDSAAYFCASSPKNEGAYGYTFGSGTRLTVV.

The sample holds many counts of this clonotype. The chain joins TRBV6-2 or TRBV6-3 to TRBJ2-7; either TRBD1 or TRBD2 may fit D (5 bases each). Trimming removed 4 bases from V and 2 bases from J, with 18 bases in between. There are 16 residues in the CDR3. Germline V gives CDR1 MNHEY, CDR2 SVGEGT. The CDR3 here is CASSFGAEKSPYEQYF. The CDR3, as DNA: TGTGCCAGCAGTTTCGGGGCAGAAAAAAGTCCCTACGAGCAGTACTTC.

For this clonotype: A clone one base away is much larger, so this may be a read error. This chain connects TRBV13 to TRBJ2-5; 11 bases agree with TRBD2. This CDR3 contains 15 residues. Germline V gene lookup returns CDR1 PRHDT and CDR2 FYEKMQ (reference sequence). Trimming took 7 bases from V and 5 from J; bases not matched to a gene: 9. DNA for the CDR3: TGTGCCAGCATCGTGGGTAGCGGGGGGGCGGAGACCCAGTACTTC. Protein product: CASIVGSGGAETQYF.

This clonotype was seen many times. This CDR3 is CSGGGTEINTGELFF. CDR3 nucleotide sequence: TGCAGCGGTGGAGGGACTGAAATTAACACCGGGGAGCTGTTTTTT. The rearrangement joins TRBV29-1 to TRBJ2-2; TRBD2 is a possible D gene (6 bases). The CDR3 runs to 15 residues. Germline CDR1 is SQVTM and CDR2 is ANQGSEA. V lost 7 bases, J lost 2 bases, and 17 bases lay in between.

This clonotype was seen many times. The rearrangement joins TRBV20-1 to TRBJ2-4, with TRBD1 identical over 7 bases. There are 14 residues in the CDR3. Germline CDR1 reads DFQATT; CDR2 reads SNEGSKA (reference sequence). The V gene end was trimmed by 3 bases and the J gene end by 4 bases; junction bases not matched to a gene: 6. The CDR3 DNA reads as TGCAGTGCTAGTCCTCCGGGACAGAAAAACATTCAGTACTTC. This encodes CSASPPGQKNIQYF.

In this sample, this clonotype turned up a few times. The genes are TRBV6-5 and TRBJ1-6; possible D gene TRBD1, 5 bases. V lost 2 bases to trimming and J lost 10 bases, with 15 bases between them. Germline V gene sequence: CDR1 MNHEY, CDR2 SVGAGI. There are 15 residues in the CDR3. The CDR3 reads CASSYRQGEISPLHF. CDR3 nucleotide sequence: TGTGCCAGCAGTTACCGGCAGGGCGAAATCTCACCCCTCCACTTT.

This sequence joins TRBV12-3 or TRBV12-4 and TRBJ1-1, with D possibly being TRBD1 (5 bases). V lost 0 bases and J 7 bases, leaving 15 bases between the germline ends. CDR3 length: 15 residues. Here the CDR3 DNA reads TGTGCCAGCAGTTTAGCTAACGGTTCAACAGGTGAAGCTTTCTTT. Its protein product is CASSLANGSTGEAFF.

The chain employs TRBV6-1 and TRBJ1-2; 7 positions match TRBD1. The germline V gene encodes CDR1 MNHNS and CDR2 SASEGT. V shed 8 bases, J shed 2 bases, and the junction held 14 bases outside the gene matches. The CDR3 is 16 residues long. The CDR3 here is CASGAWSPRGNYGYTF. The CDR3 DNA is TGTGCCAGCGGCGCTTGGTCACCCAGGGGGAACTATGGCTACACCTTC.

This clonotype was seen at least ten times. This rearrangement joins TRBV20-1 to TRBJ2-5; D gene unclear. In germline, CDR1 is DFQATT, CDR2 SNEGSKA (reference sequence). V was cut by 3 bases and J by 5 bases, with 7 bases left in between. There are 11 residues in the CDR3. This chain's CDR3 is CSASVGETQYF. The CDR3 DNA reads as TGCAGTGCTAGTGTTGGGGAGACCCAGTACTTC.

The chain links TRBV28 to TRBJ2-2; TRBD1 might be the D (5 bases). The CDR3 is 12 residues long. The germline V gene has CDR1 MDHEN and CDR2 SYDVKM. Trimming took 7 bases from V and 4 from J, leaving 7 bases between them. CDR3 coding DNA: TGTGCCAGCACAGGGCTCACCGGGGAGCTGTTTTTT. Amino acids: CASTGLTGELFF.

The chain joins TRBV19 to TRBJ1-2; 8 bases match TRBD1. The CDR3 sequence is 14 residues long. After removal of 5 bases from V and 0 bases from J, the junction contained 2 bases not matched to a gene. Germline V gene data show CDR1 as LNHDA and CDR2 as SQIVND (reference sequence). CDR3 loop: CASSQGASNYGYTF. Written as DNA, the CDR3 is TGTGCCAGTAGTCAGGGGGCCTCTAACTATGGCTACACCTTC. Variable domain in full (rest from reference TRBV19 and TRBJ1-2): DGGITQSPKYLFRKEGQNVTLSCEQNLNHDAMYWYRQDPGQGLRLIYYSQIVNDFQKGDIAEGYSVSREKKESFPLTVTSAQKNPTAFYLCASSQGASNYGYTFGSGTRLTVV.

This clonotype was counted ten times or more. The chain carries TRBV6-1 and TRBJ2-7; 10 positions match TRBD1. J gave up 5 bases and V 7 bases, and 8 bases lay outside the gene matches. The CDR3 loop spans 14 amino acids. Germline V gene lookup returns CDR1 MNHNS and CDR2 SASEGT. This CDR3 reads CASTPGQGYDEQYF. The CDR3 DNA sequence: TGTGCCAGCACCCCGGGACAGGGGTATGACGAGCAGTACTTC.

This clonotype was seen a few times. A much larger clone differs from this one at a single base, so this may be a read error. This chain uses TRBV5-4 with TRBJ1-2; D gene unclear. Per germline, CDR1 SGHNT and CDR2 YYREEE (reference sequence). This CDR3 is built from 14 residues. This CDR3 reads CAGSLEPFNYGYTF. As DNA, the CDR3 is TGTGCCGGCAGCTTGGAGCCTTTTAACTATGGCTACACCTTC.

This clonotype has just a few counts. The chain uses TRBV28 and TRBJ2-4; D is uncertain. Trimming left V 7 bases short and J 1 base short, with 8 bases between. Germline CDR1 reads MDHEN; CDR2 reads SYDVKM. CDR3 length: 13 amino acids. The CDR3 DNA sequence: TGTGCCAGCAATGAGGAGGCCAAAAACATTCAGTACTTC. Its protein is CASNEEAKNIQYF.

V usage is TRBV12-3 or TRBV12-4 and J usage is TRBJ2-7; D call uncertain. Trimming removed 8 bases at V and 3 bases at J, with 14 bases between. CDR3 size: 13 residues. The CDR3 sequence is CASSRSLFYEQYF. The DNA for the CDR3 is TGTGCCAGCTCCCGCAGTCTGTTCTACGAGCAGTACTTC.

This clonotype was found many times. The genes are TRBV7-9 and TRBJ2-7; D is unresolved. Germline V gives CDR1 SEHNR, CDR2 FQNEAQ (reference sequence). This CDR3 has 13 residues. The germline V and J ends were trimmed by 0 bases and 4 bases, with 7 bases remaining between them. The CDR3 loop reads CASSLAQVYEQYF. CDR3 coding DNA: TGTGCCAGCAGCTTAGCGCAGGTGTACGAGCAGTACTTC.

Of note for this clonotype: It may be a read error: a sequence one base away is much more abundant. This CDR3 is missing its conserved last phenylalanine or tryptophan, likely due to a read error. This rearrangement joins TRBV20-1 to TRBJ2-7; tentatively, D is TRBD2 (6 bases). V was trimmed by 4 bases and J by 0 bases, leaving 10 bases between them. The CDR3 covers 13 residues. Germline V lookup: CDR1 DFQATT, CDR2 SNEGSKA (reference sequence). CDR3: CSANRDSSYEQYL. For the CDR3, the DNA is TGCAGTGCTAACCGGGACTCCTCCTACGAGCAGTACCTC.

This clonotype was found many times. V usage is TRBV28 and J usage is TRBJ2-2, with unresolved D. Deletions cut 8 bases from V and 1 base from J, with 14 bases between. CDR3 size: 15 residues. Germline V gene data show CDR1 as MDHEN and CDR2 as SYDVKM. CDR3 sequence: CASEPRALNTGELFF. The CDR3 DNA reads TGTGCCAGCGAGCCCAGAGCGTTGAACACCGGGGAGCTGTTTTTT. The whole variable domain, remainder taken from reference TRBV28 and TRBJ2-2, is DVKVTQSSRYLVKRTGEKVFLECVQDMDHENMFWYRQDPGLGLRLIYFSYDVKMKEKGDIPEGYSVSREKKERFSLILESASTNQTSMYLCASEPRALNTGELFFGEGSRLTVL.

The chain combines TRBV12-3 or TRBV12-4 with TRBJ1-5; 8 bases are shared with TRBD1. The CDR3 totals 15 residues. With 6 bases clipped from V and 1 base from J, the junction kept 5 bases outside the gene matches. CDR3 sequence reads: CASRQGDWSNQPQHF. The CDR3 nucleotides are TGTGCCAGCAGACAGGGGGATTGGAGCAATCAGCCCCAGCATTTT.

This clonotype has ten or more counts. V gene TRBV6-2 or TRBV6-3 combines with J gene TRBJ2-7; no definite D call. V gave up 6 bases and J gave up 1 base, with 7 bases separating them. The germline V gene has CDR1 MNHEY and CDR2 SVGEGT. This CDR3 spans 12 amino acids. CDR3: CASSKRSYEQYF. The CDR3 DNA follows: TGTGCCAGCAGCAAGCGATCCTACGAGCAGTACTTC.

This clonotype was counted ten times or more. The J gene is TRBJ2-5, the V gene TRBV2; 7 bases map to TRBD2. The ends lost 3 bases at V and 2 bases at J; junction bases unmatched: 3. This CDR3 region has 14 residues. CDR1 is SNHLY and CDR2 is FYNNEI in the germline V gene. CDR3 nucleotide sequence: TGTGCCAGCAGTGAGCCTAGCGGACAAGAGACCCAGTACTTC. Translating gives CASSEPSGQETQYF.

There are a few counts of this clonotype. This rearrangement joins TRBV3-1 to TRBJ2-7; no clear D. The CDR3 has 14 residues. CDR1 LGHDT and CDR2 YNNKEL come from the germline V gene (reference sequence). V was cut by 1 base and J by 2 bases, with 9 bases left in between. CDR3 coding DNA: TGTGCCAGCAGCCAAGGCCCAGGTCCCTACGAGCAGTACTTC. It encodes CASSQGPGPYEQYF.

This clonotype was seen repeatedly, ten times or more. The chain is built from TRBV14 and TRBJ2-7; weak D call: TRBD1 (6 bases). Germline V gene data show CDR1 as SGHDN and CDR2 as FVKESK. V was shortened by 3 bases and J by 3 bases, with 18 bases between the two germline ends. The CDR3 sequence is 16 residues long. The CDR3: CASSHLGTPDFYEQYF. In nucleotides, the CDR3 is TGTGCCAGCAGCCATCTCGGGACACCGGATTTCTACGAGCAGTACTTC.

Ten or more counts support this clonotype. CDR3 sequence (DNA): TGTGCCAGCAGTGCAGGGTATCAGCCCCAGCATTTT. This encodes CASSAGYQPQHF. The chain employs TRBV2 and TRBJ1-5; perhaps TRBD1 as D (5 bases). Trimming stripped 4 bases from V and 5 bases from J, with 6 bases between. The CDR3 runs 12 residues. CDR1 and CDR2 from the germline V gene are SNHLY and FYNNEI.